This entry is about one T cell receptor beta chain. Its antigen remains unidentified. CDR1 and CDR2 (germline): SGHRS, YFSETQ. Trimming pared 4 bases from V and 5 bases from J, leaving 15 bases between. The CDR3 totals 15 residues. The repertoire was sequenced with immunoSEQ multiplex PCR; TCRdb's copy has only in-frame clones and lacks some. This sample has around 30,000 clones, with roughly 80% found just once. Specified time point: cycle 4 day 1 (C4D1), after five to seven weeks of nivolumab. Brentuximab vedotin exposure varied among the patients, all of whom had relapsed after autologous stem cell transplantation. Magnetic depletion of unwanted cells isolated CD4+ T cells from thawed PBMCs. The data originate from a study of PD-1 blockade in classical Hodgkin lymphoma. Study-level findings and limits: Newly diagnosed patients had diversity similar to the baseline diversity of complete responders. Compared with baseline, CD4+ but not CD8+ TCR diversity had risen significantly by C4D1. As was reported, newly diagnosed patients showed lower baseline TCR diversity than healthy donors did.

This sequence originates from a human donor with classical Hodgkin lymphoma. The chain is built from TRBV5-1 and TRBJ2-2, with D possibly TRBD1 on 8 matching bases. The starting material was CD4+ T cells from blood, obtained before the fourth cycle of nivolumab. For the CDR3, the DNA is TGCGCCAGCAGCGCCGGACAGGGAGGGACCGGGGAGCTGTTTTTT. It yields the protein CASSAGQGGTGELFF.